This is a list of T cell receptor beta chains from one sample in a study of Ad26.COV2.S vaccination and SARS-CoV-2 variants. The table came from immunoSEQ multiplex PCR; TCRdb's copy has only in-frame clones and leaves some out. Here the sample spans approximately 340,000 clones, around 90% being singletons. Specimen: peripheral blood, collected after recovery from COVID-19. These receptors came from a human donor who had recovered from COVID-19. Both conserved end residues are part of each CDR3. Each record gives: V gene, J gene, D gene, clone size, CDR3 protein. A D gene is named only where the DNA matches it firmly. The size field is filled for only some rows; it gives once, few, many or a size class.

TRBV5-1	TRBJ2-3	TRBD2	-	CASSSLAGRTDTQYF
TRBV2	TRBJ2-2	-	-	CASSELGRTGELFF
TRBV19	TRBJ1-1	-	-	CASSIVVRAVNTEAFF
TRBV7-2	TRBJ2-1	-	-	CASSLDGDYNEQFF
TRBV12-5	TRBJ2-7	-	-	CASGLGTGKDEQYF
TRBV19	TRBJ2-2	-	-	CASSTPGRATGELFF
TRBV7-8	TRBJ2-7	TRBD1	-	CASSPKGAYEQYF
TRBV23-1	TRBJ2-7	-	-	CASSQSVRRLRYEQYF
TRBV6-6	TRBJ2-7	-	-	CASSSRVGEAVREQYF
TRBV12-5	TRBJ1-1	-	-	CASGLVATASEAFF
TRBV9	TRBJ2-7	TRBD2	-	CASSATSGGAPGTAQYF
TRBV5-1	TRBJ2-5	-	-	CASSPPGVSGETQYF
TRBV7-6	TRBJ1-2	TRBD1	once	CASSSSGTVNYGYTF
TRBV6-2/TRBV6-3	TRBJ1-6	-	-	CASSPINSPLHF
TRBV5-1	TRBJ1-2	TRBD1	-	CASSLEGRGSYGYTF
TRBV9	TRBJ2-7	TRBD2	-	CASSVGGGRGYEQYF
TRBV19	TRBJ1-3	-	-	CASRGGDSGNTIYF
TRBV6-5	TRBJ1-1	-	-	CASSYGRRTEAFF
TRBV4-1	TRBJ1-6	-	-	CASSPPGTYNSPLHF
TRBV6-5	TRBJ2-7	TRBD1	-	CASTPRGTDSYEQYF
TRBV6-5	TRBJ2-1	TRBD2	-	CASSYTGLAGNEQFF
TRBV6-5	TRBJ2-1	-	-	CASSYSIENNEQFF
TRBV13	TRBJ2-1	-	-	CASSRGAPLNEQFF
TRBV29-1	TRBJ1-5	TRBD1	-	CSVRLDREDQPQHF
TRBV13	TRBJ2-5	TRBD2	-	CASSSRGLAGHQETQYF
TRBV27	TRBJ1-2	TRBD1	-	CASRSPGQGNYGYTF
TRBV6-2/TRBV6-3	TRBJ1-5	-	-	CASSLALYQPQHF
TRBV9	TRBJ1-4	-	-	CASSGTGELFF
TRBV18	TRBJ1-3	-	-	CASSETEPSSGNTIYF
TRBV11-2	TRBJ1-2	-	-	CASSGSGGFLGYTF
TRBV15	TRBJ1-3	-	-	CATSRGGNEGHTIYF
TRBV6-2/TRBV6-3	TRBJ2-1	TRBD2	once	CASSPFSGPNNEQFF
TRBV18	TRBJ1-2	-	-	CASSPGEGEYGYTF
TRBV5-1	TRBJ2-1	TRBD2	-	CASRLAGGSSYNEQFF
TRBV29-1	TRBJ1-1	TRBD1	-	CSVGQGASMNTEAFF